Below are 7 T cell receptor beta chains sequenced from a single sample in a study of immune evolution from preneoplasia to lung adenocarcinoma. Sequenced by immunoSEQ multiplex PCR; TCRdb stores in-frame clones only, minus some. The data show some 4,900 clones, 60% to 80% seen once. The source material was FFPE normal lung tissue adjacent to the tumor. The source is a person aged 55 to 70 with lung adenocarcinoma.

The CDR3 DNA reads as TGCAGCGTTGAAGGGGGAGGTGGGGGAGAGGGGGGAAGCTCCTACAATGAGCAGTTCTTC. Translating gives CSVEGGGGGEGGSSYNEQFF. V usage is TRBV29-1 and J usage is TRBJ2-1, with D tentatively TRBD1 or TRBD2 (6 bases each). Germline lookup yields CDR1 SQVTM and CDR2 ANQGSEA. The CDR3 is 20 amino acids. Trimming shortened V by 1 base and J by 0 bases, and 25 bases separated the two germline ends.

The V call is TRBV21-1, the J call TRBJ2-7. TRBV21-1 corresponds to a pseudogene. This CDR3 contains 15 residues. CDR3 in DNA: TGTGCCAGCGCCTCACCAGGTTTGGGAATCTCCGAGCAGTACTTC. Translated, it gives CASASPGLGISEQYF.

The rearrangement links TRBV2 to TRBJ1-2; a possible D gene is TRBD1 (5 bases). CDR3 length: 12 amino acids. Germline CDR1 is SNHLY and CDR2 is FYNNEI. Trimming shortened V by 2 bases and J by 6 bases, and 7 bases separated the two germline ends. CDR3 sequence: CASSEQGNGYTF. CDR3 sequence (DNA): TGTGCCAGCAGTGAACAGGGCAATGGCTACACCTTC.

The V gene is TRBV4-1, the J gene TRBJ1-1, with 10 bases matching TRBD1. V lost 3 bases, J lost 4 bases, and 2 bases stayed unmatched. Germline assignment: CDR1 MGHRA and CDR2 YSYEKL. The CDR3 runs 14 residues. This CDR3 is CASSQGQGPTEAFF. DNA of the CDR3: TGCGCCAGCAGCCAGGGACAGGGGCCCACTGAAGCTTTCTTT.

The chain joins TRBV30 to TRBJ2-3; tentative D call: TRBD2 (6 bases). The CDR3 length is 14 residues. Germline V gene sequence: CDR1 GTSNPN, CDR2 SVGIG (reference sequence). V was cut by 5 bases and J by 1 base, with 13 bases left in between. The CDR3 sequence is CAWGGILGTDTQYF. CDR3 DNA sequence: TGTGCCTGGGGCGGGATTTTGGGCACAGATACGCAGTATTTT.

The chain is built from TRBV28 and TRBJ2-5; D unclear. Looked up from germline, CDR1 is MDHEN and CDR2 is SYDVKM. This CDR3 is 13 amino acids long. V was shortened by 7 bases and J by 6 bases, with 15 bases between the two germline ends. CDR3 amino acids: CASTRPHPQTQYF. In nucleotides, the CDR3 is TGTGCCAGCACAAGACCCCACCCCCAGACCCAGTACTTC.

This clone came up once. V gene TRBV5-6 combines with J gene TRBJ2-7; 7 positions match TRBD2. The CDR3 contains 13 residues. The V gene end was trimmed by 3 bases and the J gene end by 9 bases; junction bases not matched to a gene: 9. Germline V gene lookup returns CDR1 SGHDT and CDR2 YYEEEE. The CDR3 coding sequence is TGTGCCAGCAGCTGGGGGGGTTCCGGCCGGCAGTACTTC. It encodes CASSWGGSGRQYF.